This TCR beta chain is from a study of cytomegalovirus exposure and HLA in healthy donors. Study-wide background: Out of approximately 170 million T cells, an earlier analysis found roughly 100 million unique TCR beta sequences in total.

This clone has more than one count but fewer than ten. What it binds is unknown. Regarding the study as a whole: For most subjects, TCR beta sequences were reported to predict HLA-A and HLA-B alleles with accuracy. Data from an earlier analysis indicated that most TCR beta V segments were productive either about 87% or about 30% of the time.

CDR3 size: 16 residues. Per the germline V gene, CDR1 is LGHNA and CDR2 is YSLEER. Trimming shortened V by 3 bases and J by 1 base, and 15 bases separated the two germline ends. Donors were nominally healthy when sampled, though unrecorded immune exposures were likely. PCR employed 60 Vbeta and 13 Jbeta primers. The method was immunoSEQ multiplex PCR; TCRdb's version includes in-frame clones alone and lacks a portion of them. Among around 110,000 clones listed, roughly 69% were seen once. The rearrangement joins TRBV4-3 to TRBJ1-1; D remains ambiguous. The clonotype comes from a woman between 35 and 50 years old in good health and CMV-seropositive. Sequenced material: PBMCs. The CDR3 protein is CASSHRSTRANTEAFF. CDR3 DNA: TGCGCCAGCAGCCATCGATCTACTCGAGCGAACACTGAAGCTTTCTTT.